These 8 T cell receptor beta chains came from one sample sequenced in a study of T cell responses to AZD1222 COVID-19 vaccine (dated by TCRdb to the early 2020s). The library was obtained by the immunoSEQ multiplex PCR assay. Drawn from immuneACCESS, this table holds only the in-frame rearrangements with V and J called that TCRdb kept. Clones are partly lost; checked studies trace under half to an unresolved V gene and leave the rest unexplained. This sample gives roughly 120,000 clones in total; 75% to 90% of them show up just once. The top ten clones comprise more than 7.5% of the sample. The time point label, as the study defines it: baseline before first vaccination. Sequences were derived from peripheral blood, sampled on day 0 of AZD1222 vaccination. The source of these receptors is an adult in good health.

This chain uses TRBV7-6 with TRBJ1-5; the match to TRBD1 covers 7 bases. Germline-derived CDR1 and CDR2 are SGHVS and FNYEAQ. The V segment lost 5 bases and the J segment 3 bases; nucleotides outside the gene matches: 19. This CDR3 has 19 residues. CDR3 nucleotides: TGTGCCAGCAGCCCTCAAGGACAGGTAAGGGCGAGGGACAATCAGCCCCAGCATTTT. Amino acid sequence: CASSPQGQVRARDNQPQHF.

The J gene is TRBJ2-7, the V gene TRBV10-3; 8 bases are shared with TRBD1. The CDR3 covers 14 residues. Germline lookup yields CDR1 ENHRY and CDR2 SYGVKD. J gave up 3 bases and V 5 bases, and 6 bases lay outside the gene matches. This CDR3 reads CAISLQGEGYEQYF. The CDR3 coding sequence is TGTGCCATCAGTCTACAGGGGGAAGGCTACGAGCAGTACTTC.

The DNA for the CDR3 is TGTGCCAGCTCACCTGTGGCGTTGGCAGGGGACCAAAAAATTTATGGCTACACCTTC. Translation: CASSPVALAGDQKIYGYTF. The chain uses TRBV18 and TRBJ1-2; D is possibly TRBD1 (6 bases). The CDR3 consists of 19 residues. Trimming shortened V by 3 bases and J by 5 bases, and 28 bases separated the two germline ends. Per the germline V gene, CDR1 is KGHSH and CDR2 is LQKENI.

The rearrangement joins TRBV9 to TRBJ2-2; D remains unclear. V was clipped by 0 bases and J by 1 base, with 4 bases between them. The germline V gene encodes CDR1 SGDLS and CDR2 YYNGEE. The CDR3 totals 14 residues. The DNA for the CDR3 is TGTGCCAGCAGCGTAGCAGTGAACACCGGGGAGCTGTTTTTT. Translating gives CASSVAVNTGELFF.

The rearrangement joins TRBV4-2 to TRBJ2-7; no firm D call. Trimming pared 0 bases from V and 5 bases from J, leaving 8 bases between. CDR1 and CDR2 from the germline V gene are LGHNA and YNFKEQ. The CDR3 has 13 amino acids. The CDR3 here is CASSQDKGDEQYF. Here the CDR3 DNA reads TGTGCCAGCAGCCAAGATAAGGGCGACGAGCAGTACTTC.

The J gene is TRBJ2-7, the V gene TRBV12-3 or TRBV12-4; D possibly corresponds to TRBD2 (5 bases). Deletions cut 7 bases from V and 3 bases from J, with 13 bases between. There are 13 residues in the CDR3. Here the CDR3 DNA reads TGTGCCAGCACCAGGACCCGGGACTACGAGCAGTACTTC. This translates into CASTRTRDYEQYF.

This rearrangement joins TRBV10-3 to TRBJ2-2; TRBD2 matches at 12 bases. CDR1 ENHRY and CDR2 SYGVKD come from the germline V gene. The CDR3 consists of 17 residues. Losses at the gene ends were 2 bases for V and 5 bases for J; bases not matched to a gene: 6. The CDR3 loop reads CAISEPSGGAITGELFF. CDR3 sequence (DNA): TGTGCCATCAGTGAGCCTAGCGGGGGGGCCATAACCGGGGAGCTGTTTTTT.

This chain joins TRBV30 and TRBJ1-2; D remains unclear. The CDR3 is made up of 12 amino acids. Germline assignment: CDR1 GTSNPN and CDR2 SVGIG (reference sequence). Trimming removed 0 bases from V and 8 bases from J, with 10 bases in between. The CDR3 bases are TGTGCCTGGAGTGTATATAATGGAGGCTACACCTTC. Translated: CAWSVYNGGYTF.